The present TCR beta chain was sequenced within a study of blood T cell repertoires in COVID-19. Germline assignment: CDR1 KGHSH and CDR2 LQKENI. The CDR3 has 15 amino acids. V lost 3 bases to trimming and J lost 6 bases, with 12 bases between them. Sequencing used immunoSEQ multiplex PCR; TCRdb keeps in-frame clones, though not all of them. The repertoire includes 150,000 or so clones, about 85% of them detected once, and roughly 25% sits in the top ten. The sample taken for sequencing was peripheral blood. The source is a man aged 55 to 70 with acute or convalescent COVID-19. The chain is built from TRBV18 and TRBJ1-6; D is perhaps TRBD1 (6 bases). For the CDR3, the DNA is TGTGCCAGCTCACCGGTGGGACAAGGTAATTCACCCCTCCACTTT. Its protein is CASSPVGQGNSPLHF.